These T cell receptor beta chains were read from a single sample in a study of blood T cells in healthy people across ages. Each CDR3 protein gets one entry after TCRdb re-called the 5' RACE reads with MiXCR. The sample carries 1.2 million to 1.5 million distinct CDR3 sequences, around two fifths recorded once. The sequencing sample was made of blood. The receptors here all came from a young woman in good health. Each CDR3 is given with its conserved first and last residue. Fields, in order: J gene, D gene, clone size, V gene, CDR3 protein, CDR3 DNA. D genes are given only for firm matches. Clone size, where shown, is once, few, many, or a class for clones that have expanded.

J gene: TRBJ2-3; D gene: -; clone size: -; V gene: TRBV7-2; CDR3 protein: CASRLVADTQYF; CDR3 DNA: TGTGCCAGCAGACTAGTGGCAGATACGCAGTATTTT
J gene: TRBJ2-1; D gene: TRBD2; clone size: many; V gene: TRBV20-1; CDR3 protein: CSARATSGPYNEQFF; CDR3 DNA: TGCAGTGCTAGAGCGACTAGCGGGCCCTACAATGAGCAGTTCTTC
J gene: TRBJ2-1; D gene: TRBD1; clone size: -; V gene: TRBV20-1; CDR3 protein: CSAEQGVYNEQFF; CDR3 DNA: TGCAGTGCCGAACAGGGGGTTTACAATGAGCAGTTCTTC
J gene: TRBJ2-1; D gene: TRBD2; clone size: few; V gene: TRBV20-1; CDR3 protein: CSAELAGVTGEQFF; CDR3 DNA: TGCAGTGCTGAACTAGCGGGAGTAACGGGTGAGCAGTTCTTC
J gene: TRBJ1-2; D gene: -; clone size: -; V gene: TRBV6-5; CDR3 protein: CASRPNPGEGYTF; CDR3 DNA: TGTGCCAGCAGACCCAACCCGGGGGAAGGCTACACCTTC
J gene: TRBJ1-4; D gene: -; clone size: few; V gene: TRBV7-9; CDR3 protein: CASTPGATNEKLFF; CDR3 DNA: TGTGCCAGCACCCCGGGAGCAACTAATGAAAAACTGTTTTTT
J gene: TRBJ2-7; D gene: TRBD2; clone size: many; V gene: TRBV2; CDR3 protein: CATPTSGGFSSYNEQYF; CDR3 DNA: TGTGCCACTCCGACTAGCGGGGGGTTTAGCTCCTACAATGAGCAGTACTTC
J gene: TRBJ2-1; D gene: -; clone size: few; V gene: TRBV14; CDR3 protein: CASSGENQVYNEQFF; CDR3 DNA: TGTGCCAGCTCGGGGGAAAACCAGGTCTACAATGAGCAGTTCTTC
J gene: TRBJ2-7; D gene: TRBD1; clone size: -; V gene: TRBV2; CDR3 protein: CASTTWTGGSEQYF; CDR3 DNA: TGTGCCAGCACCACATGGACAGGGGGATCCGAGCAGTACTTC
J gene: TRBJ2-1; D gene: TRBD2; clone size: -; V gene: TRBV9; CDR3 protein: CASSVGTGTSGGTSYNEQFF; CDR3 DNA: TGTGCCAGCAGCGTAGGGACCGGGACTAGCGGGGGGACCTCCTACAATGAGCAGTTCTTC
J gene: TRBJ1-6; D gene: -; clone size: -; V gene: TRBV3-1; CDR3 protein: CASSPQPGPLHF; CDR3 DNA: TGTGCCAGCAGCCCCCAACCGGGACCCCTCCACTTT
J gene: TRBJ2-1; D gene: TRBD2; clone size: -; V gene: TRBV6-1; CDR3 protein: CASKVRSGGANEQFF; CDR3 DNA: TGTGCCAGCAAGGTCCGTAGCGGGGGGGCCAATGAGCAGTTCTTC
J gene: TRBJ2-1; D gene: -; clone size: -; V gene: TRBV15; CDR3 protein: CATSPQGRLGNNEQFF; CDR3 DNA: TGTGCCACCAGCCCCCAGGGCCGGCTGGGAAACAATGAGCAGTTCTTC
J gene: TRBJ2-7; D gene: -; clone size: -; V gene: TRBV20-1; CDR3 protein: CSARDRGSESGHYNEQYF; CDR3 DNA: TGCAGTGCTAGAGATCGGGGGAGTGAGAGCGGACACTACAATGAGCAGTACTTC
J gene: TRBJ2-5; D gene: -; clone size: -; V gene: TRBV20-1; CDR3 protein: CSARDRTGQYF; CDR3 DNA: TGCAGTGCTAGAGATCGAACAGGCCAGTACTTC
J gene: TRBJ2-3; D gene: TRBD2; clone size: -; V gene: TRBV20-1; CDR3 protein: CSARDGLARTDTQYF; CDR3 DNA: TGCAGTGCTAGAGATGGACTAGCCCGCACAGATACGCAGTATTTT
J gene: TRBJ1-4; D gene: TRBD1; clone size: few; V gene: TRBV14; CDR3 protein: CASTQGANEKLFF; CDR3 DNA: TGTGCCAGCACCCAGGGGGCTAATGAAAAACTGTTTTTT
J gene: TRBJ1-4; D gene: -; clone size: few; V gene: TRBV6-1; CDR3 protein: CASSGGAATNEKLFF; CDR3 DNA: TGTGCCAGCAGTGGAGGGGCTGCAACTAATGAAAAACTGTTTTTT
J gene: TRBJ2-5; D gene: TRBD1; clone size: -; V gene: TRBV3-1; CDR3 protein: CASSLAGQGVETQYF; CDR3 DNA: TGTGCCAGCAGCCTGGCGGGACAGGGGGTAGAGACCCAGTACTTC
J gene: TRBJ2-2; D gene: -; clone size: -; V gene: TRBV6-5; CDR3 protein: CARPTRFTGELFF; CDR3 DNA: TGTGCCAGGCCTACTAGGTTCACCGGGGAGCTGTTTTTT
J gene: TRBJ2-4; D gene: TRBD2; clone size: -; V gene: TRBV5-1; CDR3 protein: CASSLMGLAGENIQYF; CDR3 DNA: TGCGCCAGCAGCTTGATGGGACTAGCGGGAGAAAACATTCAGTACTTC
J gene: TRBJ2-1; D gene: TRBD2; clone size: few; V gene: TRBV4-1; CDR3 protein: CASSQPGLVYEQFF; CDR3 DNA: TGCGCCAGCAGCCAACCGGGACTAGTCTATGAGCAGTTCTTC
J gene: TRBJ2-5; D gene: -; clone size: -; V gene: TRBV24-1; CDR3 protein: CATSAGGGGVLETQYF; CDR3 DNA: TGTGCCACCAGCGCTGGGGGCGGGGGAGTTTTGGAGACCCAGTACTTC
J gene: TRBJ2-1; D gene: -; clone size: -; V gene: TRBV7-2; CDR3 protein: CASSLAFRGARMINERFF; CDR3 DNA: TGTGCCAGCAGCTTAGCCTTCAGGGGGGCAAGGATGATAAATGAGCGGTTCTTC
J gene: TRBJ2-2; D gene: TRBD1; clone size: -; V gene: TRBV20-1; CDR3 protein: CSASGQTNTGELFF; CDR3 DNA: TGCAGTGCTTCGGGACAGACGAACACCGGGGAGCTGTTTTTT
J gene: TRBJ1-2; D gene: -; clone size: -; V gene: TRBV30; CDR3 protein: CAWSVDLEDYGYTF; CDR3 DNA: TGTGCCTGGAGTGTCGACCTGGAGGACTATGGCTACACCTTC
J gene: TRBJ1-4; D gene: -; clone size: -; V gene: TRBV11-2; CDR3 protein: CASSAQVGAEKLFF; CDR3 DNA: TGTGCCAGCAGTGCCCAAGTGGGGGCTGAAAAACTGTTTTTT
J gene: TRBJ2-3; D gene: -; clone size: -; V gene: TRBV4-1; CDR3 protein: CASSQERGAGTDTQYF; CDR3 DNA: TGCGCCAGCAGCCAGGAAAGGGGGGCAGGGACAGATACGCAGTATTTT
J gene: TRBJ2-1; D gene: TRBD2; clone size: few; V gene: TRBV7-2; CDR3 protein: CASSSSRLAGGTEQFF; CDR3 DNA: TGTGCCAGCAGCTCCTCCAGACTAGCGGGAGGTACTGAGCAGTTCTTC